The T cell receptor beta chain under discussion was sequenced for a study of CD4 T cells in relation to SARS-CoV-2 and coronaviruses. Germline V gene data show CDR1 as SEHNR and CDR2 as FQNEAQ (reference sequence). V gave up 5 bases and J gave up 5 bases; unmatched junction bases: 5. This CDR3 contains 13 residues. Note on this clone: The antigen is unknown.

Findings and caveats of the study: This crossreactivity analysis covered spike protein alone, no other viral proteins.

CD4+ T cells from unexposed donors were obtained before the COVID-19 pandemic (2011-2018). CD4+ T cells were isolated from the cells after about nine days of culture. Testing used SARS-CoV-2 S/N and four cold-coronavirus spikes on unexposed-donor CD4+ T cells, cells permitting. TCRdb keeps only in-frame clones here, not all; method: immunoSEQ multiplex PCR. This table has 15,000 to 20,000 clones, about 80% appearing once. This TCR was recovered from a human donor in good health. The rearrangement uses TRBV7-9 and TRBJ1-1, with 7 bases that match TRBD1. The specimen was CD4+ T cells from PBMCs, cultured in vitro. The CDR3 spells CASSTPGQTEAFF. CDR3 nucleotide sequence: TGTGCCAGCAGCACCCCGGGACAGACTGAAGCTTTCTTT.